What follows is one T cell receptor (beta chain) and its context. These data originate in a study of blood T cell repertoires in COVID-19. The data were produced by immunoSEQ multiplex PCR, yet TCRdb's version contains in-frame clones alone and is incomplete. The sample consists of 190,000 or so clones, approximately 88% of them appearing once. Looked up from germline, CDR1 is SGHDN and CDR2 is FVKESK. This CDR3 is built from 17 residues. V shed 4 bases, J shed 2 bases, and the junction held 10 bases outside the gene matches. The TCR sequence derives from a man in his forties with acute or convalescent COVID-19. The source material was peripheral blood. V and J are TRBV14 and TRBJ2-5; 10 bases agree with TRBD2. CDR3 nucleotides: TGTGCCAGCAGCCTCCACCTTAGCGGGGGGACACAAGAGACCCAGTACTTC. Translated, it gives CASSLHLSGGTQETQYF.